Listed below are T cell receptor beta chains from one sample, sequenced in a study of cytomegalovirus exposure and HLA in healthy donors. Repertoires were generated with immunoSEQ multiplex PCR, while TCRdb's copy carries only in-frame clones and drops some. The profile shows 270,000 or so clones, over 90% of them singletons. Sequenced input: PBMCs. The receptors were gathered from a girl aged 2 to 10 in good health and CMV-seronegative. Both conserved end residues are part of each CDR3. Each record gives: clone size, J gene, V gene, D gene, CDR3 protein, CDR3 DNA. A D gene is named only where the DNA matches it firmly. Only part of the rows carry a size: once, few, many, or a class if the clone is expanded.

-,TRBJ2-1,TRBV10-3,-,CTIRDLGGGNEQFF,TGTACCATCAGAGACCTAGGAGGCGGCAATGAGCAGTTCTTC
-,TRBJ2-1,TRBV5-1,-,CASSFARTLYNEQFF,TGCGCCAGCAGCTTTGCGCGGACACTTTACAATGAGCAGTTCTTC
-,TRBJ1-5,TRBV28,-,CASKLDQGLQPQHF,TGTGCCAGCAAATTGGACCAGGGGTTGCAGCCCCAGCATTTT
-,TRBJ2-2,TRBV19,TRBD1,CASKGTGGTGELFF,TGTGCCAGTAAGGGGACAGGGGGTACCGGGGAGCTGTTTTTT
-,TRBJ2-7,TRBV5-1,TRBD1,CASSLIGTASYEQYF,TGCGCCAGCAGCTTGATCGGGACAGCCTCCTACGAGCAGTACTTC
-,TRBJ1-2,TRBV6-1,-,CASTTAGGYGYTF,TGTGCCAGCACCACGGCCGGGGGCTATGGCTACACCTTC
few,TRBJ2-7,TRBV4-1,TRBD1,CASSQLGQAVQYF,TGCGCCAGCAGCCAACTCGGACAGGCAGTCCAGTACTTC
-,TRBJ2-1,TRBV11-3,-,CASSRNGGSYNEQFF,TGTGCCAGCAGCCGGAACGGCGGGTCCTACAATGAGCAGTTCTTC
once,TRBJ1-4,TRBV28,-,CASSLRGGMDEKLFF,TGTGCCAGCAGTTTAAGGGGGGGGATGGATGAAAAACTGTTTTTT
-,TRBJ2-7,TRBV18,TRBD2,CASSPIHSGRGYEQYF,TGTGCCAGCTCACCCATCCATAGCGGGAGGGGCTACGAGCAGTACTTC
-,TRBJ1-2,TRBV30,-,CAWSGYSGSNYGYTF,TGTGCCTGGAGTGGGTACAGCGGCTCTAACTATGGCTACACCTTC
-,TRBJ1-3,TRBV4-1,TRBD1,CASSQGRDRFPFLHSGNTIYF,TGCGCCAGCAGCCAAGGCCGGGACAGATTCCCTTTTTTACACTCTGGAAACACCATATATTTT
-,TRBJ2-3,TRBV2,-,CASSQGRGTDTQYF,TGTGCCAGCAGTCAGGGGAGGGGCACAGATACGCAGTATTTT
-,TRBJ2-1,TRBV7-2,TRBD2,CASSFGTSGKGSYNEQFF,TGTGCCAGCAGCTTCGGGACTAGCGGGAAAGGCTCCTACAATGAGCAGTTCTTC
-,TRBJ2-3,TRBV30,-,CAWRGTYHSTDTQYF,TGTGCCTGGAGGGGGACTTACCATAGCACAGATACGCAGTATTTT
-,TRBJ2-7,TRBV28,-,CASSLRRAHEQYF,TGTGCCAGCAGTTTACGCAGGGCACACGAGCAGTACTTC
once,TRBJ2-7,TRBV27,TRBD2,CASSDGTSGRKQQYF,TGTGCCAGCAGCGACGGGACTAGCGGGAGGAAACAGCAGTACTTC